The clone carrying this TCR beta chain was seen only a few times. The antigen remains unidentified. This sample stems from a study of T cells after yellow fever vaccination. Notes on the study in general: Subsequent to the booster, the majority of primary-vaccination clones reappeared (roughly 97% CD4, 88% CD8).

It was through 5'RACE template switching that TCR cDNA was made, with a universal primer site and UMIs added. TCRdb fed the 5' RACE reads into MiXCR, producing one record per CDR3 protein. The profile covers around 600,000 distinct CDR3 sequences, with about 12% appearing a single time and more than 12% taken by the ten largest. The CDR3 spans 16 residues. V shed 5 bases and J 1 base; nucleotides not matched to a gene: 8. The germline V gene encodes CDR1 PRHDT and CDR2 FYEKMQ (reference sequence). J is TRBJ2-5 and V is TRBV13, with 9 nucleotides matching TRBD2. Sequencing used PBMCs, obtained on the day of the yellow fever booster vaccination. The sequence was collected from a man aged 30 to 45 who received the YFV17D yellow fever vaccine. The DNA for the CDR3 is TGTGCCAGCAGCCCGCGGGCGGGAGGGTTCCAAGAGACCCAGTACTTC. Translating gives CASSPRAGGFQETQYF. The entire variable domain, with the rest obtained from reference TRBV13 and TRBJ2-5, is as follows: AAGVIQSPRHLIKEKRETATLKCYPIPRHDTVYWYQQGPGQDPQFLISFYEKMQSDKGSIPDRFSAQQFSDYHSELNMSSLELGDSALYFCASSPRAGGFQETQYFGPGTRLLVL.